A selection of T cell receptor beta chains follows, all from one sample in a study of T-cell memory formation after mild COVID-19. MiXCR, run by TCRdb on the 5' RACE reads, gives a single entry per CDR3 protein. The sample has roughly 110,000 distinct CDR3 sequences, around an eighth seen once; the top ten hold more than 25%. The sample was PBMCs or a T cell subset sorted from them (not recorded which). The receptor set was obtained from an adult woman who had mild COVID-19 (a few samples of this study predate the infection). Cell type and time point are not known. Each CDR3 is given with its conserved first and last residue. A D gene is named only where the DNA matches it firmly. Size values are once, few and many counts, or a class for expanded clones, and some rows have none.

>TRBJ2-2|.|TRBV24-1|TRBD2
TGTGCCACCAGTGACTCCTTCGGGGGGGTCACCGGGGAGCTGTTTTTT
CATSDSFGGVTGELFF
>TRBJ2-7|many|TRBV20-1|TRBD2
TGCAGTGCCACCCTAGCGGGAGGGCATAATCGGGTCGGGTCCTACGAGCAGTACTTC
CSATLAGGHNRVGSYEQYF
>TRBJ1-5|few|TRBV6-5|TRBD1
TGTGCCAGCAGTTTCCGACAGGGGAATCAGCCCCAGCATTTT
CASSFRQGNQPQHF
>TRBJ2-1|few|TRBV5-1|TRBD2
TGCGCCAGCAGCTTAGATGATAGCGGGAGATATGACAATGAGCAGTTCTTC
CASSLDDSGRYDNEQFF
>TRBJ1-2|few|TRBV6-2/TRBV6-3|.
TGTGCCAGCAGTTACTCCTACTATGGCTACACCTTC
CASSYSYYGYTF
>TRBJ2-1|few|TRBV7-6|.
TGTGCCAGCAGCGTAGCGGCAGGGGAGTTAGGGAATGAGCAGTTCTTC
CASSVAAGELGNEQFF
>TRBJ1-5|few|TRBV5-1|.
TGCGCCAGCAGCGAGGCGGTGTTGGGACATCTCAATCAGCCCCAGCATTTT
CASSEAVLGHLNQPQHF
>TRBJ2-7|.|TRBV7-6|.
TGTGCCAGCAGCTTAGGAGCGCAGTACAGCTCCTACGAGCAGTACTTC
CASSLGAQYSSYEQYF
>TRBJ2-3|few|TRBV5-1|TRBD2
TGCGCCAGCAGCTTGACACCTCTATTAGCGGGGGACACAGATACGCAGTATTTT
CASSLTPLLAGDTDTQYF
>TRBJ2-7|few|TRBV7-9|TRBD2
TGTGCCAGCAGCTCCGGGACTAGCGGGATAGCCGAGCAGTACTTC
CASSSGTSGIAEQYF
>TRBJ2-5|.|TRBV12-3/TRBV12-4|.
TGTGCCAGCAGTTTAGCGCTCAATAAAGAGACCCAGTACTTC
CASSLALNKETQYF
>TRBJ2-3|once|TRBV5-1|.
TGCGCCAGCAGTGAAGGCGTAAACACAGATACGCAGTATTTT
CASSEGVNTDTQYF
>TRBJ2-1|few|TRBV9|TRBD2
TGTGCCAGCAGCGGGGGGGGTGCTGAGCAGTTCTTC
CASSGGGAEQFF
>TRBJ2-3|many|TRBV15|.
TGTGCCACCAGCAGACCACAAGGACAGCTCTTTACGTCAGATACGCAGTATTTT
CATSRPQGQLFTSDTQYF
>TRBJ2-5|.|TRBV27|.
TGTGCCAGCAGTCTAATAAGGGGGACAGAGACCCAGTACTTC
CASSLIRGTETQYF
>TRBJ2-5|.|TRBV7-9|.
TGTGCCAGCAGCTCTGTGAGCGCGGAGACCCAGTACTTC
CASSSVSAETQYF
>TRBJ2-1|few|TRBV7-6|TRBD1
TGTGCCAGCAGCTTAGATCGTAGGACAGGGGCCTACAATGAGCAGTTCTTC
CASSLDRRTGAYNEQFF
>TRBJ1-2|.|TRBV6-5|TRBD1
TGTGCCAGCAGTTACGCTACAGGGGCCTATGGCTACACCTTC
CASSYATGAYGYTF
>TRBJ2-7|few|TRBV29-1|TRBD1
TGCAGCGTTGAGGGACAGAACTCCTACGAGCAGTACTTC
CSVEGQNSYEQYF
>TRBJ2-7|.|TRBV5-1|.
TGCGCCAGCAGGGGCCTGGAAGAGCAGTACTTC
CASRGLEEQYF
>TRBJ2-3|.|TRBV29-1|.
TGCAGCGTTGTGTTCAGGGGCACAGATACGCAGTATTTT
CSVVFRGTDTQYF
>TRBJ2-1|few|TRBV6-4|TRBD2
TGTGCCAGCAGTGGTGGTTTAGCGGGAGGATCCAATGAGCAGTTCTTC
CASSGGLAGGSNEQFF
>TRBJ2-7|few|TRBV7-9|.
TGTGCCAGCAGCTTAACCAGCCTAGGTGTATACGAGCAGTACTTC
CASSLTSLGVYEQYF
>TRBJ1-5|few|TRBV24-1|.
TGTGCCACCAGTGGGGGGACCGGTTTCTCTTTT
CATSGGTGFSF
>TRBJ1-2|.|TRBV20-1|.
TGCAGTGCTAGAGATTATCTCCAGGGAGAAGATGGCTACACCTTC
CSARDYLQGEDGYTF
>TRBJ2-1|.|TRBV7-9|.
TGTGCCACTAAACGGATCCTCGGGTCCTACAATGAGCAGTTCTTC
CATKRILGSYNEQFF
>TRBJ1-6|.|TRBV11-2|TRBD1
TGTGCCAGCAGCGCTGTTAGGGACAGGGAAGCGAGTAATTCACCCCTCCACTTT
CASSAVRDREASNSPLHF
>TRBJ2-1|few|TRBV5-1|.
TGCGCCAGCAGCTTTAGGAAGCAGGGGCCGTACAATGAGCAGTTCTTC
CASSFRKQGPYNEQFF
>TRBJ2-1|few|TRBV6-5|TRBD2
TGTGCCAGCAGTCCTAGGACTAGCGGGAGTGGGAATGAGCAGTTCTTC
CASSPRTSGSGNEQFF
>TRBJ2-2|few|TRBV7-6|.
TGTGCCAGCAGCTTAGATTGGGGTTACACCGGGGAGCTGTTTTTT
CASSLDWGYTGELFF
>TRBJ2-1|.|TRBV4-2|TRBD2
TGTGCCAGCAGCCAAGATCGGGCTAGCGGTTTATCCTACAATGAGCAGTTCTTC
CASSQDRASGLSYNEQFF
>TRBJ2-1|.|TRBV4-1|.
TGCGCCAGCAGCCAATGGCGTCAGCTCAATGAGCAGTTCTTC
CASSQWRQLNEQFF
>TRBJ2-7|.|TRBV7-6|.
TGTGCCAGCAGCCTAGACTCAGGGTTGGAGCAGTACTTC
CASSLDSGLEQYF
>TRBJ2-1|.|TRBV6-2/TRBV6-3|TRBD2
TGTGCCAGCAGTTATAGCGGGAACTACAATGAGCAGTTCTTC
CASSYSGNYNEQFF
>TRBJ2-7|.|TRBV12-3/TRBV12-4|TRBD2
TGTGCCAGCAGTCCCGGGGGTCAGCGGGAGTACGAGCAGTACTTC
CASSPGGQREYEQYF
>TRBJ1-1|.|TRBV7-2|TRBD1
TGTGCCAGCAGCTTTTGGGGACAGGGAGACACTGAAGATTTCTTT
CASSFWGQGDTEDFF
>TRBJ2-1|once|TRBV7-6|.
TGTGCCAGCACCGAAGGGAACACGCCCTACAATGAGCAGTTCTTC
CASTEGNTPYNEQFF